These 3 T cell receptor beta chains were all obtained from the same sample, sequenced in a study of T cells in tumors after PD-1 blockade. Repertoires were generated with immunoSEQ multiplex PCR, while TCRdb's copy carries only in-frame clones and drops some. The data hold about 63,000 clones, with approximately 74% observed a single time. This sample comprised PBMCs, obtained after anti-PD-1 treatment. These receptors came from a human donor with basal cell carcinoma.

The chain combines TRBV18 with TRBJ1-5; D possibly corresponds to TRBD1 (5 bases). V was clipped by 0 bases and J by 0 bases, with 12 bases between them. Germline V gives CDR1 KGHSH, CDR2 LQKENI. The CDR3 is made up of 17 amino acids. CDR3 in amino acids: CASSPPGQGGSNQPQHF. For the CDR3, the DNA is TGTGCCAGCTCACCACCGGGCCAGGGTGGTAGCAATCAGCCCCAGCATTTT.

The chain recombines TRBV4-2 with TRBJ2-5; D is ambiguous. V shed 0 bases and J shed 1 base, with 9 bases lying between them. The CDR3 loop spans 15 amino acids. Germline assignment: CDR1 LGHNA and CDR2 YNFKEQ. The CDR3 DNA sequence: TGTGCCAGCAGCCAAGAGGTGCTCCGCCAAGAGACCCAGTACTTC. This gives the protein CASSQEVLRQETQYF.

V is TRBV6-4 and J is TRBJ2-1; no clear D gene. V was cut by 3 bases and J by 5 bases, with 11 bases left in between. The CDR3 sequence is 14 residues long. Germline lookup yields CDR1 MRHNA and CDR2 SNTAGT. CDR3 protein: CASSEKAENNEQFF. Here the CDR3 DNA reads TGTGCCAGCAGTGAGAAGGCCGAAAACAATGAGCAGTTCTTC.